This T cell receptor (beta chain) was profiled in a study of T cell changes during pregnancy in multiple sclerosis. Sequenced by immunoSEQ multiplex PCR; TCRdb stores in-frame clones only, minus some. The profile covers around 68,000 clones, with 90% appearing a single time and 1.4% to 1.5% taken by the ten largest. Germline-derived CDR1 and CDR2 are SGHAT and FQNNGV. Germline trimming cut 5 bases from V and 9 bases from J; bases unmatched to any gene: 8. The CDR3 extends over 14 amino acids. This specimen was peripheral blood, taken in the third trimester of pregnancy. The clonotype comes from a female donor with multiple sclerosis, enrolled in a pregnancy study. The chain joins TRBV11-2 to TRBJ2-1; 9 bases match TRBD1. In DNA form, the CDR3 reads TGTGCCAGCAGCCCCACAGGGGGCTTAAGTGAGCAGTTCTTC. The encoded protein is CASSPTGGLSEQFF.